These 25 T cell receptor beta chains came from one sample sequenced in a study of beta chain features in type 1 diabetes (dated by TCRdb to the late 2010s). The method was the immunoSEQ multiplex PCR assay. The entire amount of isolated RNA was reverse transcribed using the High Capacity cDNA Reverse Transcription Kit, so the sequenced TCRB transcripts were expressed ones. TCRdb mirrors the immuneACCESS table, restricted to in-frame sequences. Some clones are absent from its copies; in checked studies, under half trace to an unresolved V gene, and the reason for the others is unknown. The sample contains about 360,000 clones, roughly 13% of them found a single time. Jointly, the top ten make up more than 0.015% of the sample. The sample taken for sequencing was naive CD4+ T cells from blood. Reading the label with the study, this specimen's cell subset or site is: true naive CD4+ T cells. Receptors were obtained from a young man in good health.

The table lists this clone with a few counts. CDR3 sequence reads: CASSLARARGRDYEQYF. For the CDR3, the DNA is TGTGCCAGCAGCTTAGCGCGCGCGCGGGGGCGCGACTACGAGCAGTACTTC. The chain is built from TRBV7-2 and TRBJ2-7; a weak D match, TRBD2 (7 bases). Deletions cut 0 bases from V and 3 bases from J, with 18 bases between. The CDR3 is 17 amino acids. Germline CDR1 reads SGHTA; CDR2 reads FQGNSA.

V gene TRBV28 combines with J gene TRBJ1-5, with TRBD1 matching over 8 bases. CDR3 length: 15 residues. V dropped 6 bases and J dropped 7; count of bases not matched to a gene: 11. The V gene's germline CDR1 is MDHEN and CDR2 SYDVKM. CDR3 loop: CASRFSGTGGQPQHF. In nucleotides, the CDR3 is TGTGCCAGCAGGTTTTCTGGGACAGGAGGCCAGCCCCAGCATTTT.

The chain combines TRBV4-1 with TRBJ2-6, with D uncertain. Trimming took 0 bases from V and 11 from J, leaving 11 bases between them. This CDR3 is built from 14 residues. Germline V lookup: CDR1 MGHRA, CDR2 YSYEKL. The chain's CDR3 is CASSQDRPGHVLTF. For the CDR3, the DNA is TGCGCCAGCAGCCAAGATAGGCCAGGCCACGTCCTGACTTTC.

This clone was seen just once. This chain links TRBV6-1 with TRBJ2-7; the match to TRBD1 covers 7 bases. There are 14 residues in the CDR3. With 4 bases clipped from V and 2 bases from J, the junction kept 5 bases outside the gene matches. Germline loops: CDR1 MNHNS, CDR2 SASEGT. The CDR3, as DNA: TGTGCCAGCAGTGGGACAGGAAGCACCTACGAGCAGTACTTC. Translation gives CASSGTGSTYEQYF.

CDR3 DNA: TGTGCCAGCAGCTCCTGGTTATCAGGGATGGATTCACAAGAGACCCAGTACTTC. Protein product: CASSSWLSGMDSQETQYF. The gene calls are TRBV13 and TRBJ2-5; a possible D gene is TRBD1 (5 bases). The V gene's germline CDR1 is PRHDT and CDR2 FYEKMQ (reference sequence). The V and J ends lost 4 bases and 2 bases respectively, with 23 bases between them. This CDR3 is built from 18 residues.

The V and J genes are TRBV19 and TRBJ1-6, with TRBD1 identical over 8 bases. The V segment lost 6 bases and the J segment 8 bases; nucleotides outside the gene matches: 6. The CDR3 loop spans 14 amino acids. Per germline, CDR1 LNHDA and CDR2 SQIVND (reference sequence). The DNA for the CDR3 is TGTGCCAGTAGCTTGTCCAGGGGGCATTCACCCCTCCACTTT. It translates to CASSLSRGHSPLHF.

The chain recombines TRBV30 with TRBJ1-1; maybe TRBD1 (5 bases). From germline, CDR1 is GTSNPN and CDR2 SVGIG (reference sequence). This CDR3 is 13 amino acids long. The ends were cut back, 2 bases at V and 0 bases at J, with 7 bases in the middle. The CDR3 sequence: CAWSSQVNTEAFF. The CDR3 DNA reads TGTGCCTGGAGTTCACAGGTGAACACTGAAGCTTTCTTT. Complete variable domain (other parts from reference TRBV30 and TRBJ1-1): SQTIHQWPATLVQPVGSPLSLECTVEGTSNPNLYWYRQAAGRGLQLLFYSVGIGQISSEVPQNLSASRPQDRQFILSSKKLLLSDSGFYLCAWSSQVNTEAFFGQGTRLTVV.

This clone was observed a few times. J is TRBJ2-1 and V is TRBV30, with a tentative D call TRBD1 (6 bases). The V gene lost 7 bases and the J gene lost 12 bases, with 25 bases spanning the gap. CDR1 and CDR2 (germline): GTSNPN, SVGIG (reference sequence). This CDR3 is built from 14 residues. CDR3 loop: CAFSGTHTTGGQFF. CDR3 nucleotides: TGTGCCTTTTCAGGGACACACACGACTGGGGGGCAGTTCTTC.

The chain employs TRBV28 and TRBJ2-1; 9 positions match TRBD2. This CDR3 region has 15 residues. The V gene's germline CDR1 is MDHEN and CDR2 SYDVKM. Unmatched junction bases numbered 4, after V lost 3 bases and J lost 4 bases. The CDR3 bases are TGTGCCAGCAGTTTCGGCGGGAGGGGGTACAATGAGCAGTTCTTC. Its protein is CASSFGGRGYNEQFF.

This clone was counted only a few times. The chain has TRBV28 and TRBJ2-5; D is undetermined. V was shortened by 5 bases and J by 3 bases, with 10 bases between the two germline ends. This CDR3 is built from 13 residues. CDR1 and CDR2 (germline): MDHEN, SYDVKM. The CDR3: CASSLPLEETQYF. As DNA, the CDR3 is TGTGCCAGCAGTCTCCCCCTTGAAGAGACCCAGTACTTC.

This clone was seen only a few times. This chain connects TRBV5-1 to TRBJ2-5, with 7 nucleotides matching TRBD2. Germline values: CDR1 SGHRS, CDR2 YFSETQ. The J segment lost 4 bases and the V segment lost 3 bases, leaving 3 bases of the junction unmatched. The CDR3 totals 13 residues. For the CDR3, the DNA is TGCGCCAGCAGCTGGGGGGGAGGAGAGACCCAGTACTTC. It translates to CASSWGGGETQYF.

This clone was counted between two and nine times. This chain connects TRBV30 to TRBJ2-1; TRBD2 matches 7 bases. Germline loops: CDR1 GTSNPN, CDR2 SVGIG (reference sequence). This CDR3 has 12 amino acids. Trimming removed 4 bases from V and 10 bases from J; junction bases left unmatched: 7. DNA of the CDR3: TGTGCCTGGACTAGCGGAGCTCGGGAGCAGTTCTTC. Protein product: CAWTSGAREQFF.

This clone was seen a handful of times. The chain carries TRBV4-3 and TRBJ2-7, with D possibly matching TRBD1 (6 bases). V shed 5 bases and J shed 3 bases, with 14 bases lying between them. CDR1 is LGHNA and CDR2 is YSLEER in the germline V gene. The CDR3 extends over 14 amino acids. The CDR3 reads CASSKRNRDYEQYF. CDR3 in DNA: TGCGCCAGCAGCAAAAGAAACAGGGACTACGAGCAGTACTTC.

This clone was detected only once. The V and J genes are TRBV19 and TRBJ2-7, with TRBD1 as a possible D gene (5 bases). Germline lookup yields CDR1 LNHDA and CDR2 SQIVND (reference sequence). The V and J ends lost 3 bases and 1 base respectively, with 16 bases between them. The CDR3 has 16 amino acids. CDR3 DNA sequence: TGTGCCAGTAGTATCGCTCGGGCAGGGCGATCCTACGAGCAGTACTTC. Translation gives CASSIARAGRSYEQYF.

This clone was observed a single time. The chain has TRBV6-5 and TRBJ2-7, with D perhaps matching TRBD2 (5 bases). This CDR3 region has 13 residues. V was pared by 2 bases and J by 2 bases, with 7 bases between. Germline V gives CDR1 MNHEY, CDR2 SVGAGI. DNA for the CDR3: TGTGCCAGCAGTTACCGGCGGGCCTACGAGCAGTACTTC. Its translation is CASSYRRAYEQYF.

In this sample, this clone turned up a few times. The V call is TRBV2, the J call TRBJ2-4; a possible D gene is TRBD2 (6 bases). The CDR3 spans 17 residues. The ends were cut back, 8 bases at V and 0 bases at J, with 20 bases in the middle. The germline CDR1 and CDR2 sequences are SNHLY and FYNNEI. CDR3: CASVGFREFLAKNIQYF. CDR3 nucleotides: TGTGCCAGCGTCGGTTTCCGGGAGTTCTTAGCCAAAAACATTCAGTACTTC.

This rearrangement joins TRBV15 to TRBJ2-2; 12 bases map to TRBD2. Trimming cost V 0 bases and J 2 bases; bases outside gene matches: 4. This CDR3 has 18 amino acids. Germline CDR1 and CDR2: LNHNV and YYDKDF (reference sequence). The CDR3 DNA reads TGTGCCACCAGCAGAGAACCGACTAGCGGGGGTAACACCGGGGAGCTGTTTTTT. This translates into CATSREPTSGGNTGELFF.

The rearrangement links TRBV6-6 to TRBJ2-3, with D tentatively TRBD2 (7 bases). Per the germline V gene, CDR1 is MNHNY and CDR2 is SVGAGI (reference sequence). The CDR3 has 14 residues. Trimming removed 2 bases from V and 2 bases from J, with 8 bases in between. Here the CDR3 DNA reads TGTGCCAGCAGTTACCGGGGGGCCACAGATACGCAGTATTTT. Translated: CASSYRGATDTQYF.

This chain uses TRBV5-8 with TRBJ1-1; no clear D gene. V was shortened by 3 bases and J by 1 base, with 7 bases between the two germline ends. The CDR3 is 13 amino acids. From germline, CDR1 is SGHTS and CDR2 YDEGEE. The CDR3 protein is CASSSWANTEAFF. The CDR3, as DNA: TGTGCCAGCAGCTCATGGGCGAACACTGAAGCTTTCTTT.

The chain combines TRBV10-3 with TRBJ2-3, with 9 bases lining up with TRBD1. CDR1 is ENHRY, CDR2 SYGVKD, per germline. This CDR3 contains 15 residues. V shed 6 bases and J 6 bases; nucleotides not matched to a gene: 10. This CDR3 reads CAIRGDRVQQDTQYF. In DNA, the CDR3 is TGTGCCATCAGGGGGGACAGGGTCCAGCAGGATACGCAGTATTTT.

The gene calls are TRBV9 and TRBJ1-1; 8 bases are a match to TRBD1. The CDR3 consists of 15 residues. V dropped 3 bases and J dropped 4; count of bases not matched to a gene: 8. Germline CDR1 reads SGDLS; CDR2 reads YYNGEE. The CDR3 is CASSGLTGDFTEAFF. The CDR3 DNA sequence: TGTGCCAGCAGCGGACTGACAGGGGATTTCACTGAAGCTTTCTTT.

The rearrangement links TRBV7-2 to TRBJ2-2; 7 bases align to TRBD2. Per the germline V gene, CDR1 is SGHTA and CDR2 is FQGNSA. The CDR3 covers 14 residues. Losses at the gene ends were 1 base for V and 8 bases for J; bases not matched to a gene: 4. For the CDR3, the DNA is TGTGCCAGCAGCTTAGTCAGCGGGATAGGGGAGCTGTTTTTT. It encodes CASSLVSGIGELFF.

In its sample, this clone was seen a few times. The CDR3 bases are TGTGCCAGCAGCGTAGCCCCCTCGGCGGCGGGGTACGAGCAGTACTTC. It specifies CASSVAPSAAGYEQYF. V is TRBV9 and J is TRBJ2-7, with D possibly TRBD2 on 6 matching bases. Trimming removed 0 bases from V and 4 bases from J, with 17 bases in between. The CDR3 covers 16 residues. In germline, CDR1 is SGDLS, CDR2 YYNGEE.

This clone turned up a few times. The chain is built from TRBV30 and TRBJ1-2; 9 positions match TRBD1. CDR3 length: 15 amino acids. The germline CDR1 and CDR2 sequences are GTSNPN and SVGIG (reference sequence). After removal of 1 base from V and 2 bases from J, the junction contained 5 bases not matched to a gene. The DNA of the CDR3 is TGTGCCTGGAGTGCCCCGGGACAGGGAAACTATGGCTACACCTTC. It is translated as CAWSAPGQGNYGYTF.

This clone was counted only a few times. The J gene is TRBJ2-5, the V gene TRBV4-2; weak D call: TRBD2 (5 bases). The CDR3 spans 14 residues. V lost 0 bases and J 5 bases, leaving 10 bases between the germline ends. Germline CDR1 and CDR2: LGHNA and YNFKEQ. CDR3 in amino acids: CASSQESRGETQYF. For the CDR3, the DNA is TGTGCCAGCAGCCAAGAATCCCGAGGGGAGACCCAGTACTTC.